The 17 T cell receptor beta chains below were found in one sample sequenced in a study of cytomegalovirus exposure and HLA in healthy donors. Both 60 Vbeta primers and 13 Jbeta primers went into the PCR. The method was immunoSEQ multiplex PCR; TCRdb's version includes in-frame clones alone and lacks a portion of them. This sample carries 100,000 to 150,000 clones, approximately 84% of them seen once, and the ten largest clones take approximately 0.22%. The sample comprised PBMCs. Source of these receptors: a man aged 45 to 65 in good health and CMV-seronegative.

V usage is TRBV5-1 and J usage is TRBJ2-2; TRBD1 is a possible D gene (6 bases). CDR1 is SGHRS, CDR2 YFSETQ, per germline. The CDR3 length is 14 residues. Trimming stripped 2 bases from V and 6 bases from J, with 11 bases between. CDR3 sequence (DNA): TGCGCCAGCAGCTTAAACAGGGTTTCCGGGGAGCTGTTTTTT. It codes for CASSLNRVSGELFF.

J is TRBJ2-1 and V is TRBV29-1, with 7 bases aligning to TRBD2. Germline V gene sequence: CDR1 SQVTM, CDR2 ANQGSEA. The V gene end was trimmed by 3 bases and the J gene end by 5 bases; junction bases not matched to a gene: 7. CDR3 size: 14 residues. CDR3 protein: CSVDRGRGNNEQFF. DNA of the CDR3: TGCAGCGTTGACCGCGGGAGAGGAAACAATGAGCAGTTCTTC.

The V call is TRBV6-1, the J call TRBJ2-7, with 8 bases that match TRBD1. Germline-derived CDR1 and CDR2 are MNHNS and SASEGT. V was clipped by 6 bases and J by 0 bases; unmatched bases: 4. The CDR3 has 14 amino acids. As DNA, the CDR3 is TGTGCCAGCAGGAATCAGGGGGCCTCCTACGAGCAGTACTTC. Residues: CASRNQGASYEQYF.

CDR3: CASSSGQVYEQYF. The CDR3 nucleotides are TGTGCCAGCAGCTCGGGACAGGTTTACGAGCAGTACTTC. The chain recombines TRBV5-4 with TRBJ2-7; TRBD1 aligns across 8 bases. Trimming at V came to 3 bases and at J to 4 bases, leaving 3 bases not matched to a gene. The CDR3 is made up of 13 amino acids. The germline gives CDR1 SGHNT, CDR2 YYREEE (reference sequence).

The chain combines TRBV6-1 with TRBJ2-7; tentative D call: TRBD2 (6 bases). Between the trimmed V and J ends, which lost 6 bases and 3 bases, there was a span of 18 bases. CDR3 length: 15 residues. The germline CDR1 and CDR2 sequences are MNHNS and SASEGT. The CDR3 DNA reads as TGTGCCAGCAGGCCTCCTCTGGGAGGTAGCTACGAGCAGTACTTC. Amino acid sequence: CASRPPLGGSYEQYF.

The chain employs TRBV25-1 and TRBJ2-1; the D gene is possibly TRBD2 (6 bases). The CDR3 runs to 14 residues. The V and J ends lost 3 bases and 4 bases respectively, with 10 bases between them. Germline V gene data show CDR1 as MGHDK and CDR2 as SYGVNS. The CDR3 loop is CASSEGGPYNEQFF. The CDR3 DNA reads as TGTGCCAGCAGTGAGGGGGGACCATACAATGAGCAGTTCTTC.

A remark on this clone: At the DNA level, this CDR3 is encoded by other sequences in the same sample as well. CDR3 region: CASSSTSGSYNEQFF. The CDR3 DNA reads TGCGCCAGCAGCTCGACTAGCGGGAGTTACAATGAGCAGTTCTTC. The chain links TRBV5-1 to TRBJ2-1; 12 bases align to TRBD2. After removal of 3 bases from V and 4 bases from J, the junction contained 2 bases not matched to a gene. From germline, CDR1 is SGHRS and CDR2 YFSETQ. CDR3 size: 15 residues.

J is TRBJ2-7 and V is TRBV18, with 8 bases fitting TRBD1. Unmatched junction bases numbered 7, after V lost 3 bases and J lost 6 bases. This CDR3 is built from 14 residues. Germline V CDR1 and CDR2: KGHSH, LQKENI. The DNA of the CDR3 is TGTGCCAGCTCACCTAGACAGGGGCCCTTCGAGCAGTACTTC. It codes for CASSPRQGPFEQYF.

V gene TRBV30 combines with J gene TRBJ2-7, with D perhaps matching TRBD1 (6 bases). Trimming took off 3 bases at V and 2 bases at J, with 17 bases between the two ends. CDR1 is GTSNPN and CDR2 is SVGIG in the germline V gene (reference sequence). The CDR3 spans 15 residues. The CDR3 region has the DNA TGTGCCTGGAGAGGGGGAAGGACAGCCCCCTACGAGCAGTACTTC. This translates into CAWRGGRTAPYEQYF.

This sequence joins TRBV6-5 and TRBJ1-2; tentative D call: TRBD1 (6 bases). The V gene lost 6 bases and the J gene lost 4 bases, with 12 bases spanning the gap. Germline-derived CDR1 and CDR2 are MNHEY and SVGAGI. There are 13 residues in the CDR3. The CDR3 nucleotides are TGTGCCAGCAGCCGGGAGGGGGTCTATGGCTACACCTTC. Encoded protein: CASSREGVYGYTF.

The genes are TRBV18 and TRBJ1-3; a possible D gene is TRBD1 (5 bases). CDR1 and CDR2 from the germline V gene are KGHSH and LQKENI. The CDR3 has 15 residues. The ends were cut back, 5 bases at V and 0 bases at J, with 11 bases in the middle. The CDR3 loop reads CASSSGHNSGNTIYF. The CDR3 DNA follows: TGTGCCAGCTCATCTGGACATAACTCTGGAAACACCATATATTTT.

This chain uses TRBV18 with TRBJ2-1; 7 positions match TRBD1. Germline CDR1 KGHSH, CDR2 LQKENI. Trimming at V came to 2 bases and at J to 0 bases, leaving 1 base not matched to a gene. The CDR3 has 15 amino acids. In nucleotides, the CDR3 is TGTGCCAGCTCACCAAGGACAGGCTCCTACAATGAGCAGTTCTTC. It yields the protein CASSPRTGSYNEQFF.

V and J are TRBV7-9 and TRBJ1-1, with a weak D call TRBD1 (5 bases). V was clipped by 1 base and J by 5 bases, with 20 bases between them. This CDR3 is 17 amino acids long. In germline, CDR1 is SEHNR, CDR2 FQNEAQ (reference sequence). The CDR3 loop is CASSLGGGLTLSTEAFF. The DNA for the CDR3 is TGTGCCAGCAGCTTAGGGGGGGGTTTGACTTTGAGTACTGAAGCTTTCTTT.

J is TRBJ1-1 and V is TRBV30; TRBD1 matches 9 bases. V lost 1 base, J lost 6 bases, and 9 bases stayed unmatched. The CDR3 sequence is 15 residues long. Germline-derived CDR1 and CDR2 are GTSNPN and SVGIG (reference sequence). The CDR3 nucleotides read TGTGCCTGGAGTGGATTGGGACAGGGTAAAGCTGAAGCTTTCTTT. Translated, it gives CAWSGLGQGKAEAFF.

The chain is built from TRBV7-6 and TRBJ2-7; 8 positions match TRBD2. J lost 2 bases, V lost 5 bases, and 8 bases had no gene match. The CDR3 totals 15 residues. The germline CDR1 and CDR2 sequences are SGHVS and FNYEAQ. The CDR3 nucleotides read TGTGCCAGCAGCCCTCTTAGCGGGGCTACCTACGAGCAGTACTTC. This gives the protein CASSPLSGATYEQYF.

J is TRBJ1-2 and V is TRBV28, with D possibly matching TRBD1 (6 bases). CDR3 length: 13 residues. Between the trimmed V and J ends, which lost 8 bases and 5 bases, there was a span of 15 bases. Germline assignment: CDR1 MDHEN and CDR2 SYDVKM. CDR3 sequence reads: CASGSQGKYGYTF. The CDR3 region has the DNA TGTGCCAGCGGATCCCAGGGGAAGTATGGCTACACCTTC.

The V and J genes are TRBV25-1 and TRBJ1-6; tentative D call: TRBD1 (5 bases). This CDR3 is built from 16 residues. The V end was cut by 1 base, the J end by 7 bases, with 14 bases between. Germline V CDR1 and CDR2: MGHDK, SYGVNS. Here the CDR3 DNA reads TGTGCCAGCAGTGAATCCTTGCCAGGGTCAAATTCACCCCTCCACTTT. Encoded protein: CASSESLPGSNSPLHF. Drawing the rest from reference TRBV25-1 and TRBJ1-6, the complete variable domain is EADIYQTPRYLVIGTGKKITLECSQTMGHDKMYWYQQDPGMELHLIHYSYGVNSTEKGDLSSESTVSRIRTEHFPLTLESARPSHTSQYLCASSESLPGSNSPLHFGNGTRLTVT.